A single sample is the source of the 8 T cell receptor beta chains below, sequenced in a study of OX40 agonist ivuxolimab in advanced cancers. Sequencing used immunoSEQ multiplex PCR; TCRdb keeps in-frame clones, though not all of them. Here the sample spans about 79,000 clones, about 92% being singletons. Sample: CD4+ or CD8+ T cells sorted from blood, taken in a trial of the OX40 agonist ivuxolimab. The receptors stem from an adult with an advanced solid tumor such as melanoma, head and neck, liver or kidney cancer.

CDR3 loop: CAWSIQAQGGYTF. DNA for the CDR3: TGTGCCTGGAGTATACAGGCCCAGGGTGGCTACACCTTC. The chain links TRBV30 to TRBJ1-2; D perhaps matches TRBD1 (5 bases). The CDR3 covers 13 residues. The V gene's germline CDR1 is GTSNPN and CDR2 SVGIG (reference sequence). With 2 bases removed from V and 7 bases from J, the gap between germline ends came to 14 bases. Combining the CDR3 with reference TRBV30 and TRBJ1-2 gives the whole variable domain SQTIHQWPATLVQPVGSPLSLECTVEGTSNPNLYWYRQAAGRGLQLLFYSVGIGQISSEVPQNLSASRPQDRQFILSSKKLLLSDSGFYLCAWSIQAQGGYTFGSGTRLTVV.

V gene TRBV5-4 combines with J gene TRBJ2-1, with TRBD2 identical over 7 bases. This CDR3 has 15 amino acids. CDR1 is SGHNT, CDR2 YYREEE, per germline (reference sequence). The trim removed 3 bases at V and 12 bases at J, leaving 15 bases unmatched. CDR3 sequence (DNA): TGTGCCAGCAGCTCGTTTCTAGCGGCCCCCTCCGGGCAGTTCTTC. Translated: CASSSFLAAPSGQFF. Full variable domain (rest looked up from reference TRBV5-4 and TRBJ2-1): ETGVTQSPTHLIKTRGQQVTLRCSSQSGHNTVSWYQQALGQGPQFIFQYYREEENGRGNFPPRFSGLQFPNYSSELNVNALELDDSALYLCASSSFLAAPSGQFFGPGTRLTVL.

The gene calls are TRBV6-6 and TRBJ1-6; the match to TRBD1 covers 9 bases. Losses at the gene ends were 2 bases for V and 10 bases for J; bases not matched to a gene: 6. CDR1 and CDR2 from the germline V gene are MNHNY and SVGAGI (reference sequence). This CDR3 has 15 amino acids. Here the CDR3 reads CASSYTTGGGSPLHF. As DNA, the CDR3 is TGTGCCAGCAGTTACACCACAGGGGGCGGGTCACCCCTCCACTTT.

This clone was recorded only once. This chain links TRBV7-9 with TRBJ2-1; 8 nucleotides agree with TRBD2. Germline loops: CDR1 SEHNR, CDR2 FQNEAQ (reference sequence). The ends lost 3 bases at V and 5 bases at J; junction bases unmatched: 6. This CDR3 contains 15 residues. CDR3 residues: CASSLGSGGNNEQFF. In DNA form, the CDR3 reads TGTGCCAGCAGCTTGGGCAGCGGGGGAAACAATGAGCAGTTCTTC.

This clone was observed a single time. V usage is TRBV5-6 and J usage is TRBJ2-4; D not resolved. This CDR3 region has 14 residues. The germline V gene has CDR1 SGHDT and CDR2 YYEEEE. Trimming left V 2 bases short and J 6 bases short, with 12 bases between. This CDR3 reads CASSFGGTGNIQYF. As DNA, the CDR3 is TGTGCCAGCAGCTTCGGCGGCACGGGAAACATTCAGTACTTC.

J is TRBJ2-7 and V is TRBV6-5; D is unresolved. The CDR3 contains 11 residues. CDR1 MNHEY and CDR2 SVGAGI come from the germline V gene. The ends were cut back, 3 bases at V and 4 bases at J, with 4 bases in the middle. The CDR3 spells CASSYLYEQYF. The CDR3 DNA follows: TGTGCCAGCAGTTATTTGTACGAGCAGTACTTC.

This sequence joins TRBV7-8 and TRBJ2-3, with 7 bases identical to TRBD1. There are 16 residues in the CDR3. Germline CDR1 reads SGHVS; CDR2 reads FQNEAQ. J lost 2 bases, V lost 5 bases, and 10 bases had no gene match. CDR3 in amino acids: CASSHGLQGTTDTQYF. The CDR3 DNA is TGTGCCAGCAGCCACGGATTACAGGGGACCACAGATACGCAGTATTTT.

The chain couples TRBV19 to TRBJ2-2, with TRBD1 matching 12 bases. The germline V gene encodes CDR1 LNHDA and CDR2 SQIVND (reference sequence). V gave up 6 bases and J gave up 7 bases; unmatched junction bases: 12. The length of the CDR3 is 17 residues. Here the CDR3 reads CASSRPGQGAPVGELFF. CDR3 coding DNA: TGTGCCAGTAGCCGACCGGGACAGGGGGCGCCGGTCGGGGAGCTGTTTTTT.